This T cell receptor beta chain comes out of a study of blood T cell repertoires in COVID-19. Study-level information: There were acute and convalescent COVID-19 samples, and they came from the United States, Italy and Spain. In each case, the material was cDNA or gDNA derived from T cells, B-cell-depleted T cells, or PBMCs.

The CDR3 is made up of 14 amino acids. The V end lost 6 bases, the J end lost 1 base, and 12 bases lay between the germline ends. Germline V gives CDR1 MNHEY, CDR2 SVGAGI. Original methodology: Estimation of nucleated cell counts relied on the amplification of reference gene primers. Data came from immunoSEQ multiplex PCR; TCRdb stores just in-frame clones and leaves some out. V and J calls and clone size are as listed in that table; D and trimming were resolved from the DNA. The sample comprises fewer than 200,000 clones, 65% to 90% of which are singletons, and 7.5% to 10% rests with the top ten. What was sequenced was peripheral blood. This clonotype was obtained from a man in his fifties with active or convalescent COVID-19. J is TRBJ1-1 and V is TRBV6-5; D not certain. In DNA form, the CDR3 reads TGTGCCAGCAGCCATCCCGAGGGGAACACTGAAGCTTTCTTT. Amino acid sequence: CASSHPEGNTEAFF.